What follows are 4 T cell receptor beta chains derived from one specimen sequenced in a study of blood T cell repertoires in COVID-19. TCRdb keeps only in-frame clones here, not all; method: immunoSEQ multiplex PCR. The sample lists approximately 59,000 clones, about four fifths occurring once. Material: peripheral blood. The receptors stem from an elderly woman with acute or convalescent COVID-19.

The chain has TRBV21-1 and TRBJ1-2; TRBD1 was called by the table and not checked on the DNA. TRBV21-1 is labeled a pseudogene. The CDR3 sequence is 15 residues long. The DNA of the CDR3 is TGTGCCAGCCGGTCCAGGGGGCAGGGGGCTCATGGCTACACCTTC. Residues: CASRSRGQGAHGYTF.

V and J are TRBV11-2 and TRBJ2-7; 10 nucleotides match TRBD2. There are 16 residues in the CDR3. The junction had 9 bases not matched to a gene; V was cut back by 5 bases and J by 2 bases. CDR1 is SGHAT and CDR2 is FQNNGV in the germline V gene. CDR3 nucleotide sequence: TGTGCCAGCAGCGGGGGGGGACTAGCGTTAGCCTACGAGCAGTACTTC. Translating it yields CASSGGGLALAYEQYF.

V gene TRBV3-1 (or the pseudogene TRBV3-2) combines with J gene TRBJ1-2; the D gene is possibly TRBD1 (6 bases). Germline-derived CDR1 and CDR2 are LGHDT and YNNKEL (reference sequence). Trimming pared 2 bases from V and 4 bases from J, leaving 11 bases between. This CDR3 is 14 amino acids long. This CDR3 reads CASSQRGAVYGYTF. In DNA, the CDR3 is TGTGCCAGCAGCCAACGGGGGGCCGTCTATGGCTACACCTTC.

This sequence joins TRBV6-1 and TRBJ1-6, with 9 bases identical to TRBD1. Germline assignment: CDR1 MNHNS and CDR2 SASEGT. This CDR3 contains 13 residues. V lost 3 bases and J lost 9; bases outside the gene matches: 0. The CDR3 reads CASSEDRGSPLHF. Written as DNA, the CDR3 is TGTGCCAGCAGTGAGGACAGGGGTTCACCCCTCCACTTT.